Shown below are 17 T cell receptor beta chains from a single sample sequenced in a study of T-cell reconstitution after alpha-beta-depleted transplantation in children. Preparation of the TCRbeta library was carried out with unique molecular identifiers. MiXCR was run by TCRdb on the PCR reads, yielding one entry per CDR3 protein. The table has just under 550,000 distinct CDR3 sequences, around 18% seen once. The sequencing here drew on PBMCs from the stem cell graft donor, taken from the stem cell graft. These receptors were obtained from a human donor who donated a stem cell graft to a child with acute lymphoblastic leukemia.

This clonotype was detected a few times. The chain links TRBV12-3 or TRBV12-4 to TRBJ2-1, with 9 bases matching TRBD2. The CDR3 runs to 16 residues. V gave up 6 bases and J gave up 8 bases; unmatched junction bases: 14. The DNA of the CDR3 is TGTGCCAGCAGCGGACTAGCGAGGAGTGGGGGACATGAGCAGTTCTTC. This sequence encodes CASSGLARSGGHEQFF.

The rearrangement uses TRBV27 and TRBJ2-1, with D unresolved. The germline V and J ends were trimmed by 5 bases and 5 bases, with 7 bases remaining between them. The CDR3 length is 12 residues. CDR1 is MNHEY and CDR2 is SMNVEV in the germline V gene (reference sequence). This chain's CDR3 is CASSTVDNEQFF. The CDR3 bases are TGTGCCAGCAGTACGGTTGACAATGAGCAGTTCTTC.

Only a few counts were recorded for this clonotype. The rearrangement uses TRBV27 and TRBJ2-7, with 13 bases identical to TRBD2. CDR1 and CDR2 from the germline V gene are MNHEY and SMNVEV (reference sequence). The CDR3 runs 15 residues. J was trimmed by 6 bases and V by 6 bases; bases with no gene match: 8. The CDR3 region has the DNA TGTGCCAGCAGACCGAGGACTAGCGGGAGAGTCGAGCAGTACTTC. It specifies CASRPRTSGRVEQYF.

The chain links TRBV5-5 to TRBJ2-5; D is ambiguous. CDR1 SGHKS and CDR2 YYEKEE come from the germline V gene (reference sequence). V was pared by 4 bases and J by 5 bases, with 9 bases between. The CDR3 extends over 12 amino acids. CDR3 sequence reads: CASSEMEETQYF. In DNA, the CDR3 is TGTGCCAGCAGCGAAATGGAGGAGACCCAGTACTTC.

The J gene is TRBJ1-5, the V gene TRBV4-1; D may be TRBD1 (6 bases). This CDR3 contains 15 residues. Germline V gives CDR1 MGHRA, CDR2 YSYEKL. V shed 0 bases and J shed 7 bases, with 13 bases lying between them. The CDR3: CASSQDQGWGQPQHF. In DNA, the CDR3 is TGCGCCAGCAGCCAAGATCAGGGGTGGGGACAGCCCCAGCATTTT.

This clonotype was found a few times. This chain uses TRBV12-3 or TRBV12-4 with TRBJ2-1; 11 nucleotides align to TRBD1. The CDR3 totals 15 residues. Unmatched junction bases numbered 7, after V lost 7 bases and J lost 5 bases. CDR3 sequence (DNA): TGTGCCAGCACCCTCGGGACAGGGGGGAACAATGAGCAGTTCTTC. The encoded protein is CASTLGTGGNNEQFF.

V usage is TRBV5-6 and J usage is TRBJ2-5; 8 bases are a match to TRBD1. There are 15 residues in the CDR3. The trim removed 4 bases at V and 5 bases at J, leaving 10 bases unmatched. Germline V gene lookup returns CDR1 SGHDT and CDR2 YYEEEE. The CDR3 bases are TGTGCCAGCAGCGGAACAACCCGGGACAGGGAGACCCAGTACTTC. Translation gives CASSGTTRDRETQYF.

The chain has TRBV15 and TRBJ2-4; TRBD1 matches at 7 bases. The CDR3 has 15 amino acids. The germline gives CDR1 LNHNV, CDR2 YYDKDF (reference sequence). V shed 3 bases, J shed 9 bases, and the junction held 11 bases outside the gene matches. The CDR3 coding sequence is TGTGCCACCAGCAGGCCGCAGGTGACAGGGAGCATTCAGTACTTC. Its translation is CATSRPQVTGSIQYF.

This clonotype was observed a few times. The junction differs from germline at one of its ends, possibly a read error. CDR3 sequence reads: CASSLGWGRNAEAFF. The CDR3 DNA follows: TGTGCCAGCAGCTTAGGGTGGGGAAGGAACGCTGAAGCTTTCTTT. The rearrangement uses TRBV7-9 and TRBJ1-1; D not resolved. The CDR3 totals 15 residues. Germline V gives CDR1 SEHNR, CDR2 FQNEAQ (reference sequence).

The chain joins TRBV7-6 to TRBJ2-3; D call uncertain. The CDR3 runs to 12 residues. The germline gives CDR1 SGHVS, CDR2 FNYEAQ. Trimming took off 2 bases at V and 7 bases at J, with 7 bases between the two ends. The CDR3 here is CASSLSANTQYF. The CDR3 DNA sequence: TGTGCCAGCAGCTTATCGGCCAATACGCAGTATTTT. Full variable domain (missing parts from reference TRBV7-6 and TRBJ2-3): GAGVSQSPRYKVTKRGQDVALRCDPISGHVSLYWYRQALGQGPEFLTYFNYEAQQDKSGLPNDRFSAERPEGSISTLTIQRTEQRDSAMYRCASSLSANTQYFGPGTRLTVL.

This rearrangement joins TRBV5-1 to TRBJ2-5; 11 nucleotides match TRBD1. The V segment lost 4 bases and the J segment 3 bases; nucleotides outside the gene matches: 8. The CDR3 spans 16 residues. Per the germline V gene, CDR1 is SGHRS and CDR2 is YFSETQ. CDR3 nucleotides: TGCGCCAGCAGCCCAGGACAGGGGGCGCGAGAAGAGACCCAGTACTTC. Translated, it gives CASSPGQGAREETQYF. The full variable domain, its missing parts supplied by reference TRBV5-1 and TRBJ2-5, is KAGVTQTPRYLIKTRGQQVTLSCSPISGHRSVSWYQQTPGQGLQFLFEYFSETQRNKGNFPGRFSGRQFSNSRSEMNVSTLELGDSALYLCASSPGQGAREETQYFGPGTRLLVL.

The gene calls are TRBV18 and TRBJ2-5; possibly TRBD1 or TRBD2 for D (5 bases each). V dropped 3 bases and J dropped 4 bases, with 12 bases sitting between them. The CDR3 loop spans 14 amino acids. Germline CDR1 and CDR2: KGHSH and LQKENI. In nucleotides, the CDR3 is TGTGCCAGCTCACCTGACAGAGGAGGAGAGACCCAGTACTTC. Protein: CASSPDRGGETQYF.

The chain combines TRBV7-2 with TRBJ1-3; possible D gene TRBD1, 6 bases. The ends were cut back, 5 bases at V and 2 bases at J, with 13 bases in the middle. From germline, CDR1 is SGHTA and CDR2 FQGNSA. The CDR3 covers 15 residues. The CDR3 DNA reads as TGTGCCAGCAGCCGCCCGACAGGACCTGGAAACACCATATATTTT. It is translated as CASSRPTGPGNTIYF. The full variable domain, completed using reference TRBV7-2 and TRBJ1-3, is GAGVSQSPSNKVTEKGKDVELRCDPISGHTALYWYRQSLGQGLEFLIYFQGNSAPDKSGLPSDRFSAERTGGSVSTLTIQRTQQEDSAVYLCASSRPTGPGNTIYFGEGSWLTVV.

This clonotype was observed a few times. The chain links TRBV12-3 or TRBV12-4 to TRBJ1-2, with D hard to call. The ends were cut back, 3 bases at V and 1 base at J, with 15 bases in the middle. This CDR3 region has 16 residues. CDR3 sequence: CASSLNVGPLNYGYTF. In DNA, the CDR3 is TGTGCCAGCAGTTTGAACGTTGGGCCTCTTAACTATGGCTACACCTTC.

In its sample, this clonotype was seen a few times. The CDR3 bases are TGTGCCACCGACTCCGGAGGCGATGAGCAGTTCTTC. This translates into CATDSGGDEQFF. The rearrangement joins TRBV12-3 or TRBV12-4 to TRBJ2-1; TRBD2 might be the D (5 bases). Trimming removed 10 bases from V and 8 bases from J, with 15 bases in between. This CDR3 comprises 12 residues.

There are a few counts of this clonotype. V and J are TRBV6-1 and TRBJ1-2; TRBD1 matches 8 bases. With 6 bases clipped from V and 7 bases from J, the junction kept 13 bases outside the gene matches. The germline V gene has CDR1 MNHNS and CDR2 SASEGT. This CDR3 is built from 15 residues. For the CDR3, the DNA is TGTGCCAGCAGCGAGGGGCGGACAGGGTACGCTGGCTACACCTTC. Its translation is CASSEGRTGYAGYTF.

This chain uses TRBV5-1 with TRBJ2-3; 10 nucleotides line up with TRBD1. There are 17 residues in the CDR3. Germline CDR1 is SGHRS and CDR2 is YFSETQ. The ends lost 0 bases at V and 2 bases at J; junction bases unmatched: 6. The chain's CDR3 is CASSLGYGTGVTDTQYF. The DNA for the CDR3 is TGCGCCAGCAGCTTGGGATACGGGACAGGGGTCACAGATACGCAGTATTTT.